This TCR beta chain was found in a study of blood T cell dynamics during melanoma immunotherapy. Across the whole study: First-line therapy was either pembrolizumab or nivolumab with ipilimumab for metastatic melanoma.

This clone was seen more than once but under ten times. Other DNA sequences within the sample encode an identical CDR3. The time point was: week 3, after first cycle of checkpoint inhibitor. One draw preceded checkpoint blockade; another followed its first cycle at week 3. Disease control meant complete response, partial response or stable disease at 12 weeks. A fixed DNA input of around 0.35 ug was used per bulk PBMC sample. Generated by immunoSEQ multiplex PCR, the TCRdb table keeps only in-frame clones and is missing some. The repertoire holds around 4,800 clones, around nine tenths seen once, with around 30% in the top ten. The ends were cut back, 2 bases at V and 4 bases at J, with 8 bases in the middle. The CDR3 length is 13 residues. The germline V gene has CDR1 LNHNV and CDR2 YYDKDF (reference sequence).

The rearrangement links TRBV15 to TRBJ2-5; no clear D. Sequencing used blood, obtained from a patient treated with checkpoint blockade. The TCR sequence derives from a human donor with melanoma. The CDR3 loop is CATSRLAGETQYF. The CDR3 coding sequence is TGTGCCACCAGCAGATTAGCTGGAGAGACCCAGTACTTC.